This TCR beta chain emerged from a study of post-analysis software for immune sequencing data. The length of the CDR3 is 15 residues. Germline CDR1 and CDR2: SGHVS and FNYEAQ. V lost 5 bases and J lost 5, with 16 bases in between. Carried by the TCR beta cDNA libraries were unique molecular identifiers. Yield was some 500,000 cDNA molecules from around 1 to 9.1 million T cells. Each CDR3 protein is one row after TCRdb ran MiXCR on the PCR reads. The profile shows roughly 650,000 distinct CDR3 sequences, 55% to 60% of them singletons. Remarks on this clonotype: Its antigen is unknown.

The study's findings and limits: The authors found that F measure strongly co-clustered same-batch samples. Compared with controls, patients showed significantly lower normalized Chao1 diversity. Included in a set of five TRBV segments more frequent in patients than controls were TRBV5-6, TRBV5-1 and TRBV20-1.

The chain couples TRBV7-6 to TRBJ2-1; a weak D match, TRBD2 (6 bases). The source of this sequence is a girl aged 2 to 9 with multiple sclerosis. Sequenced sample: blood. The CDR3 here is CASSVLALRNNEQFF. The CDR3, as DNA: TGTGCCAGCAGCGTACTAGCCCTAAGGAACAATGAGCAGTTCTTC.